These 15 T cell receptor beta chains came from one sample sequenced in a study of Ad26.COV2.S vaccination and SARS-CoV-2 variants. Generated by immunoSEQ multiplex PCR, the TCRdb table keeps only in-frame clones and is missing some. The sample consists of a few hundred thousand clones, roughly 84% of them appearing once. As for treatment: about 20 received Ad26.COV2.S at low or high dose, single or two shots; about 5 received placebo; per-sample allocation not given. Sampling happened 63 days after the first vaccine or placebo injection. Source: peripheral blood, taken in a trial of Ad26.COV2.S vaccine versus placebo. These receptors came from a person between 18 and 65 years old who received the Ad26.COV2.S COVID-19 vaccine or a placebo.

V and J are TRBV11-1 and TRBJ2-2, with unresolved D. The CDR3 spans 13 residues. Trimming stripped 1 base from V and 4 bases from J, with 4 bases between. The germline V gene encodes CDR1 SGHAT and CDR2 FQDESV (reference sequence). The CDR3 region has the DNA TGTGCCAGCAGCTTAGACGGCACCGGGGAGCTGTTTTTT. This sequence encodes CASSLDGTGELFF.

The chain joins TRBV29-1 to TRBJ1-2, with a tentative D call TRBD1 (6 bases). With 3 bases removed from V and 7 bases from J, the gap between germline ends came to 18 bases. The germline V gene encodes CDR1 SQVTM and CDR2 ANQGSEA. The CDR3 consists of 14 residues. DNA for the CDR3: TGCAGCGTTGATTGGAGCCAGCGGGGGGCTGGCTACACCTTC. Translated, it gives CSVDWSQRGAGYTF.

This chain uses TRBV5-1 with TRBJ1-1; D gene unclear. This CDR3 comprises 15 residues. Germline-derived CDR1 and CDR2 are SGHRS and YFSETQ. V lost 0 bases to trimming and J lost 1 base, with 10 bases between them. The CDR3 sequence is CASSLVSSKNTEAFF. In DNA, the CDR3 is TGCGCCAGCAGCTTGGTAAGTTCCAAGAACACTGAAGCTTTCTTT.

The genes are TRBV28 and TRBJ1-3; a possible D gene is TRBD1 (5 bases). Germline V CDR1 and CDR2: MDHEN, SYDVKM. The length of the CDR3 is 16 residues. Trimming removed 4 bases from V and 4 bases from J, with 17 bases in between. The CDR3 region is CASSSPSGVTGNTIYF. The CDR3 bases are TGTGCCAGCAGTTCCCCCTCGGGGGTGACAGGAAACACCATATATTTT.

V usage is TRBV28 and J usage is TRBJ2-7, with D uncertain. The V end lost 7 bases, the J end lost 6 bases, and 10 bases lay between the germline ends. Germline-derived CDR1 and CDR2 are MDHEN and SYDVKM. The CDR3 runs 11 residues. The chain's CDR3 is CASNFGGEQYF. The CDR3 DNA sequence: TGTGCCAGCAATTTTGGTGGCGAGCAGTACTTC.

The chain joins TRBV11-2 to TRBJ1-4, with D possibly matching TRBD1 (5 bases). Trimming took off 1 base at V and 8 bases at J, with 14 bases between the two ends. CDR1 is SGHAT, CDR2 FQNNGV, per germline. This CDR3 is 15 amino acids long. In nucleotides, the CDR3 is TGTGCCAGCAGCTTAGCCGGGAGGGACGACGAAAAACTGTTTTTT. Residues: CASSLAGRDDEKLFF. Full variable domain (remainder filled in from reference TRBV11-2 and TRBJ1-4): EAGVAQSPRYKIIEKRQSVAFWCNPISGHATLYWYQQILGQGPKLLIQFQNNGVVDDSQLPKDRFSAERLKGVDSTLKIQPAKLEDSAVYLCASSLAGRDDEKLFFGSGTQLSVL.

This clone has only a few counts. V usage is TRBV4-2 and J usage is TRBJ1-5; the match to TRBD1 covers 11 bases. Germline loops: CDR1 LGHNA, CDR2 YNFKEQ. This CDR3 region has 15 residues. V gave up 4 bases and J gave up 7 bases; unmatched junction bases: 6. CDR3 sequence (DNA): TGTGCCAGCAGCCCCGGACAGGGGGCAAGGCAGCCCCAGCATTTT. This sequence encodes CASSPGQGARQPQHF.

V and J are TRBV18 and TRBJ2-5; 7 nucleotides align to TRBD2. Germline CDR1 is KGHSH and CDR2 is LQKENI. V was clipped by 1 base and J by 0 bases; unmatched bases: 2. The CDR3 has 15 residues. CDR3: CASSPLRGDQETQYF. In DNA, the CDR3 is TGTGCCAGCTCACCACTCCGGGGGGACCAAGAGACCCAGTACTTC.

This chain connects TRBV18 to TRBJ1-1; D might be TRBD1 (6 bases). V lost 4 bases and J lost 3, with 12 bases in between. Germline V CDR1 and CDR2: KGHSH, LQKENI. This CDR3 has 14 amino acids. CDR3 DNA: TGTGCCAGCTCACTTCAGGGGCGGGACACTGAAGCTTTCTTT. Protein: CASSLQGRDTEAFF.

The gene calls are TRBV9 and TRBJ2-1; 7 bases map to TRBD2. Germline V gives CDR1 SGDLS, CDR2 YYNGEE. The CDR3 is 12 residues long. The J segment lost 12 bases and the V segment lost 0 bases, leaving 3 bases of the junction unmatched. CDR3 protein: CASSVVGGWQFF. The CDR3 nucleotides are TGTGCCAGCAGCGTAGTCGGGGGGTGGCAGTTCTTC.

The chain employs TRBV19 and TRBJ2-7; D possibly corresponds to TRBD1 (5 bases). V lost 5 bases, J lost 1 base, and 12 bases lay in between. The CDR3 contains 14 residues. CDR1 is LNHDA, CDR2 SQIVND, per germline (reference sequence). In nucleotides, the CDR3 is TGTGCCAGTAGTTTCCAGGGCAGGTCCTACGAGCAGTACTTC. It is translated as CASSFQGRSYEQYF.

V gene TRBV6-5 combines with J gene TRBJ2-1, with a possible D match to TRBD1 (5 bases). CDR1 MNHEY and CDR2 SVGAGI come from the germline V gene. The ends were cut back, 7 bases at V and 2 bases at J, with 15 bases in the middle. The CDR3 extends over 15 amino acids. CDR3 amino acids: CASTPQATAYNEQFF. As DNA, the CDR3 is TGTGCCAGCACCCCACAGGCGACGGCCTACAATGAGCAGTTCTTC.

J is TRBJ2-6 and V is TRBV30, with 7 bases fitting TRBD1. The germline gives CDR1 GTSNPN, CDR2 SVGIG (reference sequence). The CDR3 totals 19 residues. Trimming removed 1 base from V and 0 bases from J; junction bases left unmatched: 12. The CDR3 loop is CAWSETDRARGSGANVLTF. The CDR3 coding sequence is TGTGCCTGGAGTGAGACCGACAGGGCGAGGGGCTCTGGGGCCAACGTCCTGACTTTC.

The chain links TRBV10-3 to TRBJ2-3; TRBD2 matches 10 bases. Germline values: CDR1 ENHRY, CDR2 SYGVKD. The CDR3 runs to 18 residues. The V segment lost 3 bases and the J segment 0 bases; nucleotides outside the gene matches: 9. Here the CDR3 reads CAISDLLAGVTSTDTQYF. CDR3 sequence (DNA): TGTGCCATCAGTGATCTTCTAGCGGGGGTTACTAGCACAGATACGCAGTATTTT.

The V gene is TRBV7-8, the J gene TRBJ2-2, with 9 bases identical to TRBD2. V was pared by 4 bases and J by 6 bases, with 6 bases of the junction left unmatched. Germline-derived CDR1 and CDR2 are SGHVS and FQNEAQ. This CDR3 region has 15 residues. The CDR3 sequence is CASSSGTSLPGELFF. The DNA of the CDR3 is TGTGCCAGCAGCTCCGGGACTAGCCTCCCCGGGGAGCTGTTTTTT.